These 16 T cell receptor beta chains originate from one sample sequenced in a study of somatic mutations in cytotoxic T cells in rheumatoid arthritis. Produced via immunoSEQ multiplex PCR; TCRdb's table is partial and in-frame only. Of under 2,500 clones listed, roughly 73% are singletons. Sequencing input: CD8+ T cells sorted from blood. The receptors shown here come from a man between 70 and 80 years old with rheumatoid arthritis.

V gene TRBV2 combines with J gene TRBJ2-7, with D possibly matching TRBD1 (5 bases). Germline CDR1 and CDR2: SNHLY and FYNNEI. V was pared by 4 bases and J by 4 bases, with 14 bases between. This CDR3 has 14 amino acids. The CDR3 coding sequence is TGTGCCAGCAGTGGGACAATCCTTAAGTACGAGCAGTACTTC. It codes for CASSGTILKYEQYF.

V and J are TRBV10-1 and TRBJ1-1, with D perhaps TRBD1 (5 bases). Germline values: CDR1 WNHNN, CDR2 SYGVQD (reference sequence). The ends were cut back, 0 bases at V and 1 base at J, with 9 bases in the middle. This CDR3 contains 15 residues. In nucleotides, the CDR3 is TGCGCCAGCAGTGAGTCGGGGCGGACGAACACTGAAGCTTTCTTT. Translated: CASSESGRTNTEAFF.

The V gene is TRBV2, the J gene TRBJ2-7; no firm D call. The ends were cut back, 6 bases at V and 2 bases at J, with 8 bases in the middle. The CDR3 sequence is 12 residues long. Germline V gene sequence: CDR1 SNHLY, CDR2 FYNNEI. The chain's CDR3 is CASRVSPYEQYF. As DNA, the CDR3 is TGTGCCAGCAGGGTGAGCCCCTACGAGCAGTACTTC.

The CDR3 sequence: CASSTAAGGGETQYF. CDR3 bases: TGTGCCAGCAGCACCGCGGCGGGGGGCGGAGAGACCCAGTACTTC. The V gene is TRBV13, the J gene TRBJ2-5, with TRBD2 identical over 8 bases. V was pared by 5 bases and J by 4 bases, with 9 bases of the junction left unmatched. Germline V gene sequence: CDR1 PRHDT, CDR2 FYEKMQ (reference sequence). The CDR3 length is 15 residues.

This clone was observed a single time. The chain has TRBV27 and TRBJ2-1, with TRBD2 identical over 8 bases. V was pared by 3 bases and J by 10 bases, with 5 bases of the junction left unmatched. There are 13 residues in the CDR3. The germline V gene encodes CDR1 MNHEY and CDR2 SMNVEV (reference sequence). The DNA of the CDR3 is TGTGCCAGCAGTTTGGCGGGAGGCTGGGAGCAGTTCTTC. It specifies CASSLAGGWEQFF.

The rearrangement uses TRBV7-8 and TRBJ2-7; TRBD1 agrees at 10 bases. Germline CDR1 is SGHVS and CDR2 is FQNEAQ. The V gene end was trimmed by 5 bases and the J gene end by 3 bases; junction bases not matched to a gene: 7. This CDR3 region has 15 residues. CDR3 sequence reads: CASSPRDRGGYEQYF. The CDR3 DNA is TGTGCCAGCAGCCCCCGGGACAGGGGCGGCTACGAGCAGTACTTC.

J is TRBJ1-2 and V is TRBV6-5, with TRBD1 matching over 9 bases. The V segment lost 7 bases and the J segment 7 bases; nucleotides outside the gene matches: 13. CDR1 is MNHEY, CDR2 SVGAGI, per germline. This CDR3 contains 15 residues. CDR3 nucleotide sequence: TGTGCCAGCAAGCCAAAGGACAGGGGCTGGGTTGGCTACACCTTC. This translates into CASKPKDRGWVGYTF.

The V gene is TRBV14, the J gene TRBJ1-4; D gene unclear. Trimming took 1 base from V and 7 from J, leaving 10 bases between them. This CDR3 is built from 14 residues. The germline V gene encodes CDR1 SGHDN and CDR2 FVKESK. This chain's CDR3 is CASSQVTRAEKLFF. In nucleotides, the CDR3 is TGTGCCAGCAGCCAAGTTACGCGGGCTGAAAAACTGTTTTTT.

The chain has TRBV7-9 and TRBJ2-3; possible D gene TRBD2, 5 bases. The CDR3 runs 17 residues. V was trimmed by 1 base and J by 1 base, leaving 15 bases between them. Germline assignment: CDR1 SEHNR and CDR2 FQNEAQ (reference sequence). CDR3 nucleotides: TGTGCCAGCAGCTTAGGGTGGGAGTTAAGGGGCACAGATACGCAGTATTTT. This codes for CASSLGWELRGTDTQYF.

The chain recombines TRBV2 with TRBJ2-1, with 10 bases that match TRBD2. Losses at the gene ends were 2 bases for V and 8 bases for J; bases not matched to a gene: 6. Germline loops: CDR1 SNHLY, CDR2 FYNNEI. The CDR3 length is 15 residues. Written as DNA, the CDR3 is TGTGCCAGCAGTGAAAGCGGGAGGGCCTTGGATGAGCAGTTCTTC. It is translated as CASSESGRALDEQFF.

V is TRBV27 and J is TRBJ2-1; TRBD1 is a possible D gene (5 bases). Between the trimmed V and J ends, which lost 3 bases and 4 bases, there was a span of 16 bases. Germline CDR1 MNHEY, CDR2 SMNVEV (reference sequence). The CDR3 totals 16 residues. CDR3 nucleotide sequence: TGTGCCAGCAGTTTCGGTAAGGGGCTGGGGTACAATGAGCAGTTCTTC. Its translation: CASSFGKGLGYNEQFF.

The rearrangement links TRBV27 to TRBJ1-5; the match to TRBD1 covers 7 bases. The junction had 6 bases not matched to a gene; V was cut back by 0 bases and J by 7 bases. CDR1 is MNHEY and CDR2 is SMNVEV in the germline V gene (reference sequence). This CDR3 is 15 amino acids long. In nucleotides, the CDR3 is TGTGCCAGCAGTTTATCACCGACAGGGTTACAGCCCCAGCATTTT. This codes for CASSLSPTGLQPQHF.

The CDR3 loop is CASSSGGWQYYNEQFF. The CDR3 nucleotides read TGTGCCAGCAGCTCAGGGGGGTGGCAGTACTACAATGAGCAGTTCTTC. The chain links TRBV11-2 to TRBJ2-1; possibly TRBD1 for D (7 bases). V was cut by 4 bases and J by 3 bases, with 16 bases left in between. The CDR3 runs to 16 residues. Germline values: CDR1 SGHAT, CDR2 FQNNGV.

The rearrangement uses TRBV28 and TRBJ2-3; tentatively, D is TRBD1 (6 bases). Germline CDR1 and CDR2: MDHEN and SYDVKM. The CDR3 runs 16 residues. V gave up 10 bases and J gave up 3 bases, with 23 bases separating them. The CDR3 spells CATSAPPRTVTDTQYF. The CDR3 nucleotides are TGTGCCACCTCAGCCCCCCCCCGGACAGTAACAGATACGCAGTATTTT.

The chain employs TRBV7-2 and TRBJ2-1, with D perhaps matching TRBD1 (6 bases). Germline-derived CDR1 and CDR2 are SGHTA and FQGNSA. The V end lost 5 bases, the J end lost 7 bases, and 18 bases lay between the germline ends. CDR3 length: 15 amino acids. CDR3 nucleotides: TGTGCCAGCAGCCGCCGGGACACCCCGTTTAATGAGCAGTTCTTC. Amino acid sequence: CASSRRDTPFNEQFF.

This clone was picked up a small number of times. The chain's CDR3 is CASSDDSNYGYTF. The CDR3 DNA sequence: TGTGCCAGCAGTGACGACAGCAACTATGGCTACACCTTC. The chain couples TRBV6-4 to TRBJ1-2, with D possibly matching TRBD1 (5 bases). The germline V gene has CDR1 MRHNA and CDR2 SNTAGT. This CDR3 has 13 amino acids. V lost 2 bases to trimming and J lost 2 bases, with 6 bases between them.